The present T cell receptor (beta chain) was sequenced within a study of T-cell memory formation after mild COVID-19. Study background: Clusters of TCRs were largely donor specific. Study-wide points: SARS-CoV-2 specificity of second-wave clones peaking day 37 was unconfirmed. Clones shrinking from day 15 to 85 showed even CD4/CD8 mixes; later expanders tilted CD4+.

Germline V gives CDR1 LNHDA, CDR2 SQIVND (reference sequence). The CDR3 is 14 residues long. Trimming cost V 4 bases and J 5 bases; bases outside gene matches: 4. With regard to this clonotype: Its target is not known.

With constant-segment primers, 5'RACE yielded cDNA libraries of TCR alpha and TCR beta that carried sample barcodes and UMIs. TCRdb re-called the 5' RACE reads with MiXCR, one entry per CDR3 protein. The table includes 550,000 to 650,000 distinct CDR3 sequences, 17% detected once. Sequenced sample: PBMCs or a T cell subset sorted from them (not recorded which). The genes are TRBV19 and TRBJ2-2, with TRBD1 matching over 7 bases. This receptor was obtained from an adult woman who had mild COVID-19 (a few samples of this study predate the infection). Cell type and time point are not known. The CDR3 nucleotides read TGTGCCAGTAGTAGACAGGGTCTGACCGGGGAGCTGTTTTTT. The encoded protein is CASSRQGLTGELFF. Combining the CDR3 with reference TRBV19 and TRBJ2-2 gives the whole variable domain DGGITQSPKYLFRKEGQNVTLSCEQNLNHDAMYWYRQDPGQGLRLIYYSQIVNDFQKGDIAEGYSVSREKKESFPLTVTSAQKNPTAFYLCASSRQGLTGELFFGEGSRLTVL.